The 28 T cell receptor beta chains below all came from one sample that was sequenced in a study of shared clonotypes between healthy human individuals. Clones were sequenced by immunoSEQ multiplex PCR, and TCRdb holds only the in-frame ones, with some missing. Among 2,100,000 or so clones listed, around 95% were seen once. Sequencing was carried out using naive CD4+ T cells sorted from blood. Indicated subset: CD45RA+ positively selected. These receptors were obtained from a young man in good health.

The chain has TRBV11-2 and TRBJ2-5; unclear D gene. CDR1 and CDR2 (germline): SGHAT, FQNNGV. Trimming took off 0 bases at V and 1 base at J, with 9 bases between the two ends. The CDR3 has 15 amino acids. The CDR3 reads CASSLDTAGQETQYF. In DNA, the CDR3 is TGTGCCAGCAGCTTAGATACAGCCGGCCAAGAGACCCAGTACTTC.

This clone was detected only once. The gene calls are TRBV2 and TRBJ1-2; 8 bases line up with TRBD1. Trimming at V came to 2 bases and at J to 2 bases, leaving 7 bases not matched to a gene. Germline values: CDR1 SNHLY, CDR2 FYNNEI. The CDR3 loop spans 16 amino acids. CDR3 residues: CASSELQGASNYGYTF. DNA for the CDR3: TGTGCCAGCAGTGAACTTCAGGGGGCGAGCAACTATGGCTACACCTTC.

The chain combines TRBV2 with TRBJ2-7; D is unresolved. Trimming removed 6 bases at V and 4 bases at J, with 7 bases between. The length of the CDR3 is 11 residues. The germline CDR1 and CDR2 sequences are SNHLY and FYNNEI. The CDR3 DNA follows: TGTGCCAGCAGGGAAAGGTACGAGCAGTACTTC. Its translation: CASRERYEQYF.

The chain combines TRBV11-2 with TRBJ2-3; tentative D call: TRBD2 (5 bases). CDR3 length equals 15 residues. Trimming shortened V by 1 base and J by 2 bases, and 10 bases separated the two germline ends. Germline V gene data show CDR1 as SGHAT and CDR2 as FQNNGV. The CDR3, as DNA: TGTGCCAGCAGCTTAGCCCTGAGGGTCACAGATACGCAGTATTTT. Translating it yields CASSLALRVTDTQYF.

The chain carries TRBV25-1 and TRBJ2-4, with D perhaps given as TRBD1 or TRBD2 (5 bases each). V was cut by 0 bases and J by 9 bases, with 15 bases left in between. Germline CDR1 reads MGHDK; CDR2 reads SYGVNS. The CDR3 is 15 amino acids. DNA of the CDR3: TGTGCCAGCAGTGAATATCCCGCAGGTGGGGGCATTCAGTACTTC. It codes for CASSEYPAGGGIQYF.

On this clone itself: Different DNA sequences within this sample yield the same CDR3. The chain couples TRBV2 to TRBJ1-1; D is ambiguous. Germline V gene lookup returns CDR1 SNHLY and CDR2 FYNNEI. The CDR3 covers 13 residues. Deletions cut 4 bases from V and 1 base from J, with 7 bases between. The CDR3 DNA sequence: TGTGCCAGCAGTGGCAGGTCGAACACTGAAGCTTTCTTT. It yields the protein CASSGRSNTEAFF. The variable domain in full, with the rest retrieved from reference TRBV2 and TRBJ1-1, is EPEVTQTPSHQVTQMGQEVILRCVPISNHLYFYWYRQILGQKVEFLVSFYNNEISEKSEIFDDQFSVERPDGSNFTLKIRSTKLEDSAMYFCASSGRSNTEAFFGQGTRLTVV.

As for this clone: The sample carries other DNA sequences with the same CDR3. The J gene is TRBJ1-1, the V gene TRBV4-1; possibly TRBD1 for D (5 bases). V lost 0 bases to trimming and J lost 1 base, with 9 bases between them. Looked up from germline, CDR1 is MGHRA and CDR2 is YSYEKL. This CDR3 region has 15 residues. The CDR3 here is CASSQDPQGNTEAFF. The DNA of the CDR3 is TGCGCCAGCAGCCAAGACCCCCAGGGGAACACTGAAGCTTTCTTT.

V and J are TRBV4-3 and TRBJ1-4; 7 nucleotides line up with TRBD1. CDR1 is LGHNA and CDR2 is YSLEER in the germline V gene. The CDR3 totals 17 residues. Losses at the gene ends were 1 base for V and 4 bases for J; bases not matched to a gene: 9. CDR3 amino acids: CASSQGQGGFGNEKLFF. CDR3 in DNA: TGCGCCAGCAGCCAAGGACAGGGAGGGTTCGGTAATGAAAAACTGTTTTTT.

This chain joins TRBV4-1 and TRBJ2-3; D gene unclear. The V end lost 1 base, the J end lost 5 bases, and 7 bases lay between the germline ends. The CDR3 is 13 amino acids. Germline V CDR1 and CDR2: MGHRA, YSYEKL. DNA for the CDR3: TGCGCCAGCAGCCAAGTGGACGGAGATACGCAGTATTTT. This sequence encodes CASSQVDGDTQYF.

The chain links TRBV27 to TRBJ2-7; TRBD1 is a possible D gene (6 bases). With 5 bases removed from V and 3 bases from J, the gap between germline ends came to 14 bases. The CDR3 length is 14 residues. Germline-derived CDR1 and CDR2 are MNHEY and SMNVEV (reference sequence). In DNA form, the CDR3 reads TGTGCCAGCAGTCCGTCAGGGGTTGGCTACGAGCAGTACTTC. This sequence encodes CASSPSGVGYEQYF.

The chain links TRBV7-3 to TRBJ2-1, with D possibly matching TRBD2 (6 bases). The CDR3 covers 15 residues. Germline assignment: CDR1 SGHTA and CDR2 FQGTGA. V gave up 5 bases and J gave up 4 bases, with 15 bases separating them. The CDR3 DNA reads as TGTGCCAGCAGCCTCTTGGGAGGACTTTACAATGAGCAGTTCTTC. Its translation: CASSLLGGLYNEQFF.

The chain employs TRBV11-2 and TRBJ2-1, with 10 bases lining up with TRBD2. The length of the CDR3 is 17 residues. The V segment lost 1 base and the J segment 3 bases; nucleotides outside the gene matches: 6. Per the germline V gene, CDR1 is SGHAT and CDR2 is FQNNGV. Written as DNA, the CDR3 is TGTGCCAGCAGCTTAGTGCAGGCTAGCGGGAGCTACAATGAGCAGTTCTTC. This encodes CASSLVQASGSYNEQFF.

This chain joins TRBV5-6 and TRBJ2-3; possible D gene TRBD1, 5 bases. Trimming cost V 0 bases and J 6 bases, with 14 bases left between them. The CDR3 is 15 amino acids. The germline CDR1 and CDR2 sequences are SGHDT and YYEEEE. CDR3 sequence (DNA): TGTGCCAGCAGCTTGGTTGGCACAGGAAGGGATACGCAGTATTTT. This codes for CASSLVGTGRDTQYF.

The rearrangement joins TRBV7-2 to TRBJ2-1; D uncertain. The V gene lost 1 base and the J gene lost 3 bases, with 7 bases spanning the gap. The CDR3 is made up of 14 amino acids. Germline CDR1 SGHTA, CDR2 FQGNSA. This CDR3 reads CASSLVDFYNEQFF. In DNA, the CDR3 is TGTGCCAGCAGCTTAGTTGACTTCTACAATGAGCAGTTCTTC.

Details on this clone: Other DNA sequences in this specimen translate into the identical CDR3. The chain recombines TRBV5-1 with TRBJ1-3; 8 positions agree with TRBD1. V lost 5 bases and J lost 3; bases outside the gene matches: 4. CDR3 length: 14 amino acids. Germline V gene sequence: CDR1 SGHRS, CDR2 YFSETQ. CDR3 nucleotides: TGCGCCAGCAGTCTGGACAGGGTTGGAAACACCATATATTTT. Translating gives CASSLDRVGNTIYF.

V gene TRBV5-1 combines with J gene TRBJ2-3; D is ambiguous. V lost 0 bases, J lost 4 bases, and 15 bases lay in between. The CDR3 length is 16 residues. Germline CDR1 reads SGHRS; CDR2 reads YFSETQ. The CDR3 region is CASSLGSGSMADTQYF. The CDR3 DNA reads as TGCGCCAGCAGCTTGGGGTCTGGTAGCATGGCAGATACGCAGTATTTT.

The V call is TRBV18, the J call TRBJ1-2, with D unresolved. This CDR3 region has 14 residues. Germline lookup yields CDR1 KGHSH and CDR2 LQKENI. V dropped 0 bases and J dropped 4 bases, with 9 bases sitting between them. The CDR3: CASSPPARIYGYTF. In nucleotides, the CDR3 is TGTGCCAGCTCACCACCGGCCAGGATCTATGGCTACACCTTC.

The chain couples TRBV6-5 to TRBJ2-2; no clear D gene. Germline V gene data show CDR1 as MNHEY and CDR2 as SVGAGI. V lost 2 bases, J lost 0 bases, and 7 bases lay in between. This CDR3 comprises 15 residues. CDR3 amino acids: CASSYAFTNTGELFF. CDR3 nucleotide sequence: TGTGCCAGCAGTTACGCGTTCACGAACACCGGGGAGCTGTTTTTT.

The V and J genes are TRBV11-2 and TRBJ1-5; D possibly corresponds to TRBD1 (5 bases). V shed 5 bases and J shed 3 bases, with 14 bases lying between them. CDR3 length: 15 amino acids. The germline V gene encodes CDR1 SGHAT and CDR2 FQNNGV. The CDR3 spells CASSPGVQPNQPQHF. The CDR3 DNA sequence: TGTGCCAGCAGCCCGGGGGTACAGCCCAATCAGCCCCAGCATTTT.

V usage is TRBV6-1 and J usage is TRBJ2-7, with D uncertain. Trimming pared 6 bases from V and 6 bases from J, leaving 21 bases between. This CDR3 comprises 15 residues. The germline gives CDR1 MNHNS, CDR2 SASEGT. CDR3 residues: CASSTLGVLVLEQYF. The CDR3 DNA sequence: TGTGCCAGCAGCACCCTTGGGGTATTGGTCCTCGAGCAGTACTTC.

Here the CDR3 DNA reads TGTGCCAGCAGCCAACAGCCATACGCACGCACAGATACGCAGTATTTT. Translation: CASSQQPYARTDTQYF. The rearrangement links TRBV6-6 to TRBJ2-3, with no clear D. The length of the CDR3 is 16 residues. Trimming pared 6 bases from V and 1 base from J, leaving 17 bases between. Germline V CDR1 and CDR2: MNHNY, SVGAGI (reference sequence).

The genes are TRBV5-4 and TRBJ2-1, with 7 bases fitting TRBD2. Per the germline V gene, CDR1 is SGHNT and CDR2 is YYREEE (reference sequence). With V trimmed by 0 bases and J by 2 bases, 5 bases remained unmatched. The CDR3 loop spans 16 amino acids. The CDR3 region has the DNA TGTGCCAGCAGCTTGGTGAGGGCGGGAGCCTACAATGAGCAGTTCTTC. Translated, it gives CASSLVRAGAYNEQFF. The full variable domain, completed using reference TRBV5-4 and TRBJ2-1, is ETGVTQSPTHLIKTRGQQVTLRCSSQSGHNTVSWYQQALGQGPQFIFQYYREEENGRGNFPPRFSGLQFPNYSSELNVNALELDDSALYLCASSLVRAGAYNEQFFGPGTRLTVL.

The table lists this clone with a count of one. The chain's CDR3 is CAISEGGEGQPQHF. CDR3 bases: TGTGCCATCAGTGAGGGGGGAGAAGGACAGCCCCAGCATTTT. The rearrangement uses TRBV10-3 and TRBJ1-5, with D tentatively TRBD1 (5 bases). CDR3 length: 14 residues. CDR1 and CDR2 (germline): ENHRY, SYGVKD. V shed 2 bases and J shed 7 bases, with 12 bases lying between them.

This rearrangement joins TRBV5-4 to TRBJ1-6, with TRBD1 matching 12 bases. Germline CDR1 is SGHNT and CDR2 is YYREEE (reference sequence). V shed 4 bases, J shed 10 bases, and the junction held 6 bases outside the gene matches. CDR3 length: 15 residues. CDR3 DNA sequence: TGTGCCAGCAGCAGGGGGACAGGGGGCGGGTCACCCCTCCACTTT. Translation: CASSRGTGGGSPLHF.

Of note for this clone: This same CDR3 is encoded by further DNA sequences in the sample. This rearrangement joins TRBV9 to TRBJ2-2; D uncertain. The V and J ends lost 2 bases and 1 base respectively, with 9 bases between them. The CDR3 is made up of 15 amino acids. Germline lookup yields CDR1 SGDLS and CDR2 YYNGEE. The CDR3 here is CASSVGPRNTGELFF. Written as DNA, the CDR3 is TGTGCCAGCAGCGTCGGACCCAGGAACACCGGGGAGCTGTTTTTT. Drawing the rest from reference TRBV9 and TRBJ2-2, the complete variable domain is DSGVTQTPKHLITATGQRVTLRCSPRSGDLSVYWYQQSLDQGLQFLIQYYNGEERAKGNILERFSAQQFPDLHSELNLSSLELGDSALYFCASSVGPRNTGELFFGEGSRLTVL.

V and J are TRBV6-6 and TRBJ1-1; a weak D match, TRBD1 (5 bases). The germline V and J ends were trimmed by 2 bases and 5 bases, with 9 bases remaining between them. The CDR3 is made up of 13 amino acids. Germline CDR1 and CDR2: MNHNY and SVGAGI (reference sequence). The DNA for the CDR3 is TGTGCCAGCAGTTACGAAGGGGAGACTGAAGCTTTCTTT. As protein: CASSYEGETEAFF.

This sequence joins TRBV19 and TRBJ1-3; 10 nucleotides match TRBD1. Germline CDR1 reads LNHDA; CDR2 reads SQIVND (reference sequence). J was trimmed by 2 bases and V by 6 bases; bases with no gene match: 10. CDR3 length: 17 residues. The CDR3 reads CASSPTLGTGAGNTIYF. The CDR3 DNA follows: TGTGCCAGTAGCCCCACCCTGGGGACAGGGGCTGGAAACACCATATATTTT.

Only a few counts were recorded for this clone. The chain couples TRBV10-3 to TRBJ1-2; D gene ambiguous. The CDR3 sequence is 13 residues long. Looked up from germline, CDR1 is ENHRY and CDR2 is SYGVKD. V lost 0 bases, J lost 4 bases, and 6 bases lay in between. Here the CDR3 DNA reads TGTGCCATCAGTGAGTCACAGTTCTATGGCTACACCTTC. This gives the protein CAISESQFYGYTF.